The T cell receptor beta chain under discussion was sequenced for a study of human T cells and chemical hapten exposure. Germline assignment: CDR1 DFQATT and CDR2 SNEGSKA (reference sequence). This CDR3 contains 17 residues. The authors extracted total RNA from unfractionated whole blood. There are a few counts of this clonotype. A read error may produce the germline difference seen at one junction end. TCRdb re-derived calls from the 5' RACE reads in MiXCR, one entry per CDR3 protein. The data show about 80,000 distinct CDR3 sequences, more than 7.5% seen once. The chain joins TRBV20-1 to TRBJ1-2; 8 nucleotides agree with TRBD1. This TCR derives from a male donor in good health. CDR3 loop: CSARGVLDRASHYGYTF. CDR3 DNA: TGCAGTGCAAGAGGTGTTCTGGACAGGGCCTCTCACTATGGCTACACCTTC.